This T cell receptor (beta chain) was retrieved from a study of radiotherapy plus CTLA-4 blockade in lung cancer. Study-level background: Among patients, 15% to 20% showed objective responses, and approximately 30% had disease control. Study-wide results and caveats: Blood-borne expansion of tumor-derived TCR clones followed radiotherapy plus ipilimumab. Reportedly, early blood T cell clone dynamics best predicted response, with interferon-beta.

Concerning this clone itself: Its specificity is not known.

Profiled with immunoSEQ multiplex PCR; TCRdb holds only in-frame clones, not every one. The table records 30,000 to 45,000 clones, 70% to 85% of them present only once. In chemo-refractory metastatic non-small-cell lung cancer, patients got ipilimumab CTLA-4 blockade together with focal radiation. CDR1 and CDR2 from the germline V gene are SNHLY and FYNNEI. V lost 8 bases and J lost 7; bases outside the gene matches: 8. The CDR3 runs 14 residues. The sequence was collected from a human donor with non-small cell lung cancer who had stable disease on radiotherapy plus ipilimumab. This material consisted of peripheral blood, taken from a patient treated with radiotherapy plus ipilimumab. The chain joins TRBV2 to TRBJ1-1; 12 nucleotides align to TRBD1. CDR3 in amino acids: CASGKGQGALEAFF. In DNA, the CDR3 is TGTGCCAGCGGGAAGGGACAGGGGGCTCTTGAAGCTTTCTTT.